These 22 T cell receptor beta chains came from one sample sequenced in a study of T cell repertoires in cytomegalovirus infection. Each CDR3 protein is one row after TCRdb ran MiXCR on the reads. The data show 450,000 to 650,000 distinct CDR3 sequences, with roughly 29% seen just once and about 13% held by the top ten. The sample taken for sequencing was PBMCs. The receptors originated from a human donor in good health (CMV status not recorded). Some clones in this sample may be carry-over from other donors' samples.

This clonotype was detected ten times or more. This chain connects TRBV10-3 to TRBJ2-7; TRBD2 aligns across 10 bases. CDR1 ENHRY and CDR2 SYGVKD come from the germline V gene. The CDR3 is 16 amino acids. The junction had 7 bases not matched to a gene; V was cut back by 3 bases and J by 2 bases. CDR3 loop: CAISDLTSGNTYEQYF. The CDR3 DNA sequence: TGTGCCATCAGTGACCTAACTAGCGGGAACACCTACGAGCAGTACTTC.

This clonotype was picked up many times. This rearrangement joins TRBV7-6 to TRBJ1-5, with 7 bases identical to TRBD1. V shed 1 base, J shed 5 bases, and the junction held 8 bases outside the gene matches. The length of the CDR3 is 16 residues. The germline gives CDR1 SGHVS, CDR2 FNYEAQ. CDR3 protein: CASSLGATGFDQPQHF. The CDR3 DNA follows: TGTGCCAGCAGCTTAGGAGCGACAGGGTTTGATCAGCCCCAGCATTTT.

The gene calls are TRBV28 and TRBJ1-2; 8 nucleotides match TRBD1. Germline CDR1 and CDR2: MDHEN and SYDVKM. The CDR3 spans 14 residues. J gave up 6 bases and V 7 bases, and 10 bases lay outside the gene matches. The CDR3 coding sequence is TGTGCCAGCAACCCCCCGGACAGGGTTCATGGCTACACCTTC. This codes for CASNPPDRVHGYTF.

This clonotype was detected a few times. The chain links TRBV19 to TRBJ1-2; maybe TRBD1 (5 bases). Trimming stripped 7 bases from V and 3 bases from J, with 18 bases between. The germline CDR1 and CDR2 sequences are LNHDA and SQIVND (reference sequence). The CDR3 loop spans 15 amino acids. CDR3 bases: TGTGCCAGTAACCATCCCGGGACGGGAGACTATGGCTACACCTTC. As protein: CASNHPGTGDYGYTF.

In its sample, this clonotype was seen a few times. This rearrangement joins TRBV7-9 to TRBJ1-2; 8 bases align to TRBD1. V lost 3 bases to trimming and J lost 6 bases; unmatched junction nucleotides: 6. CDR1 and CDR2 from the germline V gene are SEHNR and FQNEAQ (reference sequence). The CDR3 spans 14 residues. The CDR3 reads CASSFTQGDNGYTF. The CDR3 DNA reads TGTGCCAGCAGCTTCACACAGGGGGATAATGGCTACACCTTC. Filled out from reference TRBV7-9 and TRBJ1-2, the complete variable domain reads DTGVSQNPRHKITKRGQNVTFRCDPISEHNRLYWYRQTLGQGPEFLTYFQNEAQLEKSRLLSDRFSAERPKGSFSTLEIQRTEQGDSAMYLCASSFTQGDNGYTFGSGTRLTVV.

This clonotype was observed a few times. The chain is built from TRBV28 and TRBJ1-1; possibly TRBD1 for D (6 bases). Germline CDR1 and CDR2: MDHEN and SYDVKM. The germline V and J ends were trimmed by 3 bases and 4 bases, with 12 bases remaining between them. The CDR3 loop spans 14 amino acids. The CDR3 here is CASSFRGGSTEAFF. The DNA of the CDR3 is TGTGCCAGCAGTTTTAGGGGGGGCAGCACTGAAGCTTTCTTT.

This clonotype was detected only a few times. This CDR3 is CASSLVSVGTLSDYGYTF. The CDR3 nucleotides are TGTGCCAGCAGCTTAGTTTCGGTTGGGACCCTCTCGGACTATGGCTACACCTTC. The chain links TRBV7-2 to TRBJ1-2; D is perhaps TRBD1 (5 bases). V dropped 1 base and J dropped 3 bases, with 21 bases sitting between them. Per the germline V gene, CDR1 is SGHTA and CDR2 is FQGNSA. CDR3 size: 18 residues. Combining the CDR3 with reference TRBV7-2 and TRBJ1-2 gives the whole variable domain GAGVSQSPSNKVTEKGKDVELRCDPISGHTALYWYRQSLGQGLEFLIYFQGNSAPDKSGLPSDRFSAERTGGSVSTLTIQRTQQEDSAVYLCASSLVSVGTLSDYGYTFGSGTRLTVV.

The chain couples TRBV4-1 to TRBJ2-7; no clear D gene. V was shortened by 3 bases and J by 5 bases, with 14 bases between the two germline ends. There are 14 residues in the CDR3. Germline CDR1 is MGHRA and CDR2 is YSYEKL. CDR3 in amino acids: CASSQGLQIHEQYF. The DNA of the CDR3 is TGCGCCAGCAGCCAGGGCCTACAGATCCACGAGCAGTACTTC.

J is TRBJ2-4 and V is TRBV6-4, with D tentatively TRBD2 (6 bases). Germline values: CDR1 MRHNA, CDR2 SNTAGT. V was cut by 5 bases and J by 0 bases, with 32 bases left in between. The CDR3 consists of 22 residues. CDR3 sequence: CASSFDTRRASVESLAKNIQYF. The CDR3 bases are TGTGCCAGCAGTTTCGACACACGAAGGGCTAGCGTAGAGTCACTAGCCAAAAACATTCAGTACTTC.

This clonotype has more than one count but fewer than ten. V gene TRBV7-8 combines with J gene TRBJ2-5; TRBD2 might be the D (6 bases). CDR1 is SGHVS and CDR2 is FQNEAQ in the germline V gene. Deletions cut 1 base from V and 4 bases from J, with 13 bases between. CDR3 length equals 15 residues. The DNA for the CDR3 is TGTGCCAGCAGCTTAGTCGGAGGGAATGCAGAGACCCAGTACTTC. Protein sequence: CASSLVGGNAETQYF.

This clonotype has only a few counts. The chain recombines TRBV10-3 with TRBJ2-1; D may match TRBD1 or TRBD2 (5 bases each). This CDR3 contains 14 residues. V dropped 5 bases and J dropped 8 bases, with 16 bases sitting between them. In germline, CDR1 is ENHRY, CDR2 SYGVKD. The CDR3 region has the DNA TGTGCCATCAGTCCCGGGACCACACAGGATGAGCAGTTCTTC. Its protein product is CAISPGTTQDEQFF.

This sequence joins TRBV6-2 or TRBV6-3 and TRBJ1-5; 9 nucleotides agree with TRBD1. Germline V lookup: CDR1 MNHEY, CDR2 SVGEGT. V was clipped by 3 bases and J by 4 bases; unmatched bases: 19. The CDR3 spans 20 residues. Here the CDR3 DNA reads TGTGCCAGCAGTTATCCCTCTAATCCCGCGGGGACAGGGAATAATCAGCCCCAGCATTTT. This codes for CASSYPSNPAGTGNNQPQHF.

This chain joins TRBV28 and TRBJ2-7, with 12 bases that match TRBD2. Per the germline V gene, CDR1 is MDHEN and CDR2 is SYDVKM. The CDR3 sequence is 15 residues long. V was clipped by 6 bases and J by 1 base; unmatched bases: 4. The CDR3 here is CASRRTSGKSYEQYF. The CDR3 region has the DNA TGTGCCAGCAGACGGACTAGCGGGAAGTCCTACGAGCAGTACTTC.

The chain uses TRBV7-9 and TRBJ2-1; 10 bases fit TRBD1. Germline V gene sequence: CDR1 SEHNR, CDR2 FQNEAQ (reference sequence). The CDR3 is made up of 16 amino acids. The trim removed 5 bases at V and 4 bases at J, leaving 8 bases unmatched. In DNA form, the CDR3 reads TGTGCCAGCAGCCCCGCCGACAGGGGGCTGTACAATGAGCAGTTCTTC. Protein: CASSPADRGLYNEQFF.

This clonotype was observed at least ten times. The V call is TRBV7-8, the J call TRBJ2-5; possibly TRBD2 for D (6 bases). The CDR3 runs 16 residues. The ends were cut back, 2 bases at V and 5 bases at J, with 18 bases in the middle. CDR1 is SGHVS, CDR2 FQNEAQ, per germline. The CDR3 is CASSLWALSTRETQYF. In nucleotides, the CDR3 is TGTGCCAGCAGCTTATGGGCACTTTCGACTAGGGAGACCCAGTACTTC.

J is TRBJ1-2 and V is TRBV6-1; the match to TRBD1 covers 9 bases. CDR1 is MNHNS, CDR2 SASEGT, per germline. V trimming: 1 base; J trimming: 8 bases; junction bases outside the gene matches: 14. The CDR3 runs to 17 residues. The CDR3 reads CASSEGTGQGVLGGYTF. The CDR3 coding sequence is TGTGCCAGCAGTGAAGGTACGGGACAGGGAGTACTAGGCGGCTACACCTTC.

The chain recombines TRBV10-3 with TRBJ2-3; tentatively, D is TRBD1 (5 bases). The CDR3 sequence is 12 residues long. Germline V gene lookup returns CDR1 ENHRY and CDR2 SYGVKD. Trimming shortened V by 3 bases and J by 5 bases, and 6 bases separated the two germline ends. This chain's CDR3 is CAISDRGDTQYF. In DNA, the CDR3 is TGTGCCATCAGTGATAGGGGAGATACGCAGTATTTT.

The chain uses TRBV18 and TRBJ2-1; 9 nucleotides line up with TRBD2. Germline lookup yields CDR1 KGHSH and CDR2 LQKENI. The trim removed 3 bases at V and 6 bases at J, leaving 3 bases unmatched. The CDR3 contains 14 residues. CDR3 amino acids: CASSPPSGTNEQFF. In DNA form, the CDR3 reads TGTGCCAGCTCACCCCCTAGCGGGACCAATGAGCAGTTCTTC.

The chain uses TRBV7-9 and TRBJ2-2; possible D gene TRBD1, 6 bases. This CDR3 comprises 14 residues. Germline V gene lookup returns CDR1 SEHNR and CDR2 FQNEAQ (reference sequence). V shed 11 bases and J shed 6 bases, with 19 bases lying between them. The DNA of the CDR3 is TGTGCCTCGCAGCTGAGAGGGGGTTCCGGGGAGCTGTTTTTT. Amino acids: CASQLRGGSGELFF.

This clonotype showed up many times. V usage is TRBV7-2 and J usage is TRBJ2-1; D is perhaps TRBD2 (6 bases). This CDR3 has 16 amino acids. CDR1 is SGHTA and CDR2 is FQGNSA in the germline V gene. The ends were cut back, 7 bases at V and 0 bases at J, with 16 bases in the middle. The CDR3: CASTPQPGSSYNEQFF. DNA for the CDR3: TGTGCCAGCACCCCCCAACCCGGGAGCTCCTACAATGAGCAGTTCTTC. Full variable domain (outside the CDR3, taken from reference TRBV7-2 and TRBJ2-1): GAGVSQSPSNKVTEKGKDVELRCDPISGHTALYWYRQSLGQGLEFLIYFQGNSAPDKSGLPSDRFSAERTGGSVSTLTIQRTQQEDSAVYLCASTPQPGSSYNEQFFGPGTRLTVL.

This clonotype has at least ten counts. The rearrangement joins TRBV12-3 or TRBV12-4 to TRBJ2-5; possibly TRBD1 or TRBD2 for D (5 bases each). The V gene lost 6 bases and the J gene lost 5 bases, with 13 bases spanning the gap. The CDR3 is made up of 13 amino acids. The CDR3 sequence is CASSLRGGETQYF. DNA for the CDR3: TGTGCCAGCAGCTTGAGGGGCGGGGAGACCCAGTACTTC.

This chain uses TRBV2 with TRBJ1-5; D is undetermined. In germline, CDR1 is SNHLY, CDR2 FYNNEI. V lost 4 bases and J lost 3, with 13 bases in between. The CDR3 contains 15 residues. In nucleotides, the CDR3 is TGTGCCAGCAGTGGCCCCGATGCCGCCAATCAGCCCCAGCATTTT. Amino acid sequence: CASSGPDAANQPQHF.